Below, 5 T cell receptor beta chains from the same sample are listed, as sequenced in a study of cytomegalovirus exposure and HLA in healthy donors. Some clones are missing from TCRdb's copy, which holds only in-frame ones; the method was immunoSEQ multiplex PCR. Found here are 55,000 to 65,000 clones, approximately 90% of them singletons; the top ten hold about 1%. The specimen sequenced was PBMCs. All receptors come from a man aged 18 to 35 in good health and CMV-seronegative.

The chain uses TRBV4-3 and TRBJ2-1, with a possible D match to TRBD1 (5 bases). Trimming removed 0 bases at V and 5 bases at J, with 8 bases between. The germline V gene has CDR1 LGHNA and CDR2 YSLEER. The CDR3 extends over 14 amino acids. The CDR3 DNA sequence: TGCGCCAGCAGCCAAGACCAGGGAAACAATGAGCAGTTCTTC. It codes for CASSQDQGNNEQFF.

The V gene is TRBV4-3, the J gene TRBJ2-7, with 7 positions matching TRBD2. CDR3 length equals 15 residues. Germline values: CDR1 LGHNA, CDR2 YSLEER. V lost 1 base, J lost 2 bases, and 5 bases stayed unmatched. The CDR3 region is CASSQAPAGPYEQYF. CDR3 DNA sequence: TGCGCCAGCAGCCAAGCTCCAGCGGGGCCCTACGAGCAGTACTTC.

The chain recombines TRBV7-8 with TRBJ2-1, with D tentatively TRBD2 (5 bases). Germline lookup yields CDR1 SGHVS and CDR2 FQNEAQ. The CDR3 spans 15 residues. V was pared by 5 bases and J by 5 bases, with 16 bases between. The CDR3 bases are TGTGCCAGCAGCCCAGTAGCGATAGGAAACAATGAGCAGTTCTTC. Translated: CASSPVAIGNNEQFF.

The V and J genes are TRBV5-4 and TRBJ2-3, with a possible D match to TRBD1 (5 bases). V was cut by 4 bases and J by 4 bases, with 16 bases left in between. Germline assignment: CDR1 SGHNT and CDR2 YYREEE (reference sequence). The CDR3 runs 15 residues. Here the CDR3 reads CASSDPGKRADTQYF. The CDR3 nucleotides are TGTGCCAGCAGCGATCCAGGGAAACGAGCAGATACGCAGTATTTT.

The genes are TRBV29-1 and TRBJ2-7, with a tentative D call TRBD1 (5 bases). Trimming stripped 4 bases from V and 2 bases from J, with 9 bases between. This CDR3 has 12 amino acids. The germline V gene has CDR1 SQVTM and CDR2 ANQGSEA. CDR3 residues: CSVGQHTYEQYF. The CDR3 DNA follows: TGCAGCGTTGGACAGCATACCTACGAGCAGTACTTC.